A single sample is the source of the 6 T cell receptor beta chains below, sequenced in a study of blood T cell repertoires in COVID-19. The repertoire was sequenced with immunoSEQ multiplex PCR; TCRdb's copy has only in-frame clones and lacks some. The sample has about 180,000 clones, approximately 87% seen once. Sequencing was performed on peripheral blood. The receptors shown here come from a woman in her 70s with COVID-19, enrolled during active disease.

The chain recombines TRBV6-7 with TRBJ2-5; weak D call: TRBD1 (5 bases). TRBV6-7 is designated an ORF whose function remains uncertain. Trimming stripped 0 bases from V and 2 bases from J, with 13 bases between. The CDR3 totals 16 residues. The CDR3 nucleotides are TGTGCCAGCAGTTACTCCCTTATGGGGCCGCAAGAGACCCAGTACTTC. Amino acid sequence: CASSYSLMGPQETQYF.

This clone has only one observation. V usage is TRBV5-1 and J usage is TRBJ2-1; TRBD2 agrees at 10 bases. V lost 3 bases to trimming and J lost 5 bases; unmatched junction nucleotides: 5. CDR3 length: 15 amino acids. Germline CDR1 and CDR2: SGHRS and YFSETQ. CDR3 loop: CASSSSGRENNEQFF. Written as DNA, the CDR3 is TGCGCCAGCAGCTCCAGCGGGAGGGAGAACAATGAGCAGTTCTTC.

V usage is TRBV12-3 or TRBV12-4 and J usage is TRBJ2-2; possibly TRBD1 for D (5 bases). Trimming shortened V by 7 bases and J by 2 bases, and 8 bases separated the two germline ends. The CDR3 has 13 amino acids. The CDR3 spells CASKRGNTGELFF. For the CDR3, the DNA is TGTGCCAGCAAAAGGGGAAACACCGGGGAGCTGTTTTTT.

V gene TRBV5-4 combines with J gene TRBJ1-2; 8 nucleotides agree with TRBD1. The CDR3 is 16 amino acids. The junction had 9 bases not matched to a gene; V was cut back by 1 base and J by 4 bases. Germline V gives CDR1 SGHNT, CDR2 YYREEE (reference sequence). CDR3 nucleotides: TGTGCCAGCAGCTTGAATTCAGGGGGCTCGGCCTATGGCTACACCTTC. Protein product: CASSLNSGGSAYGYTF. The entire variable domain, with the rest obtained from reference TRBV5-4 and TRBJ1-2, is as follows: ETGVTQSPTHLIKTRGQQVTLRCSSQSGHNTVSWYQQALGQGPQFIFQYYREEENGRGNFPPRFSGLQFPNYSSELNVNALELDDSALYLCASSLNSGGSAYGYTFGSGTRLTVV.

This clone is a singleton in its sample. The genes are TRBV19 and TRBJ1-1, with TRBD1 matching over 8 bases. CDR1 is LNHDA, CDR2 SQIVND, per germline (reference sequence). Trimming cost V 4 bases and J 11 bases; bases outside gene matches: 9. CDR3 length: 13 amino acids. The CDR3: CASSRGQAGAAFF. As DNA, the CDR3 is TGTGCCAGTAGTAGGGGACAGGCGGGTGCGGCTTTCTTT.

The chain joins TRBV5-4 to TRBJ2-7; D not resolved. The CDR3 covers 13 residues. Germline CDR1 SGHNT, CDR2 YYREEE (reference sequence). The ends were cut back, 4 bases at V and 5 bases at J, with 13 bases in the middle. This chain's CDR3 is CASSRTMADEQYF. DNA of the CDR3: TGTGCCAGCAGCCGTACCATGGCCGACGAGCAGTACTTC.